The rows below give T cell receptor beta chains drawn from one sample of a study of blood T cell repertoires in COVID-19. The data were produced by immunoSEQ multiplex PCR, yet TCRdb's version contains in-frame clones alone and is incomplete. The sample gives some 110,000 clones, around nine tenths of which show up once; approximately 4% is in the top ten. The sequencing input was peripheral blood. Receptors were obtained from a man in his forties with acute or convalescent COVID-19. Each CDR3 is given with its conserved first and last residue.

CDR3 | V
CASSLVSGWSDTQYF | TRBV7-2
CASSEGQGSSYEQYF | TRBV6-1
CASSVTSGRATDTQYF | TRBV9
CASSAPDRGRAWWAFF | TRBV6-6
CASSSAGQPNQPQHF | TRBV2
CAWSPGWAGSLTDEQYF | TRBV30
CASSEGPNYGYTF | TRBV6-2/TRBV6-3
CASSPAIDRARGYTF | TRBV18
CASSTGLKNYGYTF | TRBV7-2
CAWTAGGDQPQHF | TRBV30
CASSAGVGTDAYEQYF | TRBV13
CASSLDVGQAYGYTF | TRBV5-1
CASSLNSDRGHTEAFF | TRBV5-1
CASGLHTGGGTGELFF | TRBV12-5
CASSFLTDTQYF | TRBV7-2
CAWSPTRIQGNPEAFF | TRBV30
CSVGGQGADTQYF | TRBV29-1
CASSQEGVSYEQYF | TRBV4-1
CATSDPLAGGSNEQFF | TRBV24-1
CASSLRERETQYF | TRBV5-8
CASSFQGNQPQHF | TRBV7-9
CASSFELYNEQFF | TRBV27
CASSQGQGSNEKLFF | TRBV7-6
CASSARGTGASSLHF | TRBV5-6
CASSLRGRQGARGGYTF | TRBV7-2
CASSLDLANYGYTF | TRBV5-1
CASRQQGGSNQPQHF | TRBV6-5
CASSPPRQGSDEQYF | TRBV19
CASSVSQPLPLYSNQPQHF | TRBV6-1
CASSSDKNYGYTF | TRBV27
CATSSGNGELFF | TRBV24-1
CASSPGTAYGYTF | TRBV7-9
CASSSLGQGPYTGELFF | TRBV7-2
CASSAGLPSYEQYF | TRBV7-9
CASSSGTGVNYGYTF | TRBV27
CSVTSGGGNQETQYF | TRBV29-1
CASSRPGQGAGETQYF | TRBV7-8
CASSSDIYSNQPQHF | TRBV13
CASSLSGTGRRGTQYF | TRBV27
CASSLGSPGDTEAFF | TRBV23-1
CASSSMDRGLQPQHF | TRBV6-2/TRBV6-3
CAIRQGRGSTEAFF | TRBV10-3
CASSPRQNEKLFF | TRBV12-3/TRBV12-4
CASRPPRGSYEQYF | TRBV6-5